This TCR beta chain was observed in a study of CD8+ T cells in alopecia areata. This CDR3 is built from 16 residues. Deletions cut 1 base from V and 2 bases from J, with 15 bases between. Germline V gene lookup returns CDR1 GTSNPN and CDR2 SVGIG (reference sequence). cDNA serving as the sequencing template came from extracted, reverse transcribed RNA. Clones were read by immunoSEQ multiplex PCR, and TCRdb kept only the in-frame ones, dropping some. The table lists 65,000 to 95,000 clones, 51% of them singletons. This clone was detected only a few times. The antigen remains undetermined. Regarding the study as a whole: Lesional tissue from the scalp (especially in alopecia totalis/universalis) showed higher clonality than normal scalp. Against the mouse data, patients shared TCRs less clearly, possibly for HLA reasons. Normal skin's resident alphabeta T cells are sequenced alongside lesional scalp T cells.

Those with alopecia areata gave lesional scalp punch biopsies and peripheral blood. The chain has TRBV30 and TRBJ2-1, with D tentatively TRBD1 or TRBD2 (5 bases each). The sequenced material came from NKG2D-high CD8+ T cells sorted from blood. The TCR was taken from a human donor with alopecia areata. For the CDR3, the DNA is TGTGCCTGGAGTGGAGGGGAAAGCGAGACCTACAATGAGCAGTTCTTC. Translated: CAWSGGESETYNEQFF.